This T cell receptor (beta chain) was recorded in a study of blood T cell repertoires in COVID-19 (dated by TCRdb to 2020 to 2021). Broadly, across the study: Collaborator samples came from the United States, Italy and Spain and covered acute and convalescent phases of COVID-19. The prospective study material was composed of cDNA or gDNA derived from T cells, B-cell-depleted T cells, or PBMCs. Sample metadata almost always included a de-identified subject ID, COVID-19 status, age in years and sex. The samples were drawn from two sources: the first 160 participants of the ongoing ImmuneRACE study, and 1,254 subjects contributed by 6 global collaborators. The repertoires were made available in a free public database intended to serve as a resource for research on the immune response to SARS-CoV-2. The dataset comprised deeply sampled blood TCRbeta repertoires from subjects exposed to, actively infected with, or recovered from COVID-19. HLA class I and class II types, where available, came from metadata supplied by the sample provider rather than from assay-based typing. The investigation overall reported the following: Clinical and demographic metadata were provided uncurated, with the amount varying by source and participant.

The immunoSEQ Assay, a bias-controlled multiplex PCR, was used to amplify TCRbeta CDR3 regions from genomic DNA. From the authors' description of their analysis: The number of nucleated cells in each sample was estimated from the amplification of reference gene primers within the assay. To quantify the absolute abundance of each unique TCRbeta CDR3 rearrangement, sequence reads were collapsed and filtered. For each sample, productive Simpson clonality was calculated as the square root of Simpson's diversity index across productive rearrangements. This is the immuneACCESS table as TCRdb keeps it, with only in-frame sequences that have V and J called. A part of the clones is gone; compared with another copy, unresolved V genes explain less than half, and the rest is unexplained. V and J calls and clone size come straight from that table; D and trimming were deduced from the DNA. The table for this sample lists over 55,000 clones; about 88% of them were counted only once. The biggest ten clones account for approximately 4.3% of the sample.

Collaborating institutions collected whole blood in K2EDTA tubes following their own protocols. For TCRbeta analysis, collaborators shipped samples as frozen whole blood, isolated PBMCs, or DNA extracted from either of those sample types. Points on this clone: Its antigen has not been determined. No base qualities exist here, and no much larger clone lies one base off it.

The sequencing input was peripheral blood. The receptor comes from a human donor in a cohort sampled during active COVID-19.

The DNA is TGTGCCACCAGCAGAACGGCTAGCGGGCGATACAATGAGCAGTTCTTC. Translated, it reads CATSRTASGRYNEQFF. This chain is built from TRBV24-1 and TRBJ2-1, with 8 bases aligning to TRBD2. V has 7 bases trimmed and J has 4 bases trimmed; junction bases matching no gene number 11. Including the terminal cysteine and phenylalanine, the CDR3 comprises 16 residues. The retained sequence is limited to the CDR3, 48 bases, with the frame set at the first base. The germline V gene encodes CDR1 KGHDR and CDR2 SFDVKD.